This TCR beta chain was recorded in a study of cytomegalovirus exposure and HLA in healthy donors. Study-level information: The 120 validation repertoires were produced on the same platform as the 650 or so repertoires of the first cohort. This was reported in a later analysis. Study-level findings and limits: It was reportedly the case that the classifier diagnosed cytomegalovirus status with high specificity and sensitivity. The authors enumerated over 150 TCR beta chains as linked to cytomegalovirus.

Trimming removed 4 bases at V and 6 bases at J, with 14 bases between. Germline V gene lookup returns CDR1 SGHRS and CDR2 YFSETQ. The CDR3 length is 14 residues. Points on this clone: Antigen unknown.

The method was immunoSEQ multiplex PCR; TCRdb's version includes in-frame clones alone and lacks a portion of them. The sample records fewer than 200,000 clones, approximately 86% being singletons. The V call is TRBV5-1, the J call TRBJ1-3, with a tentative D call TRBD1 (6 bases). Input material: PBMCs. This sequence originates from a woman aged 18-29 years in good health and CMV-seronegative. The CDR3 DNA reads as TGCGCCAGCAGCCCAGGGGATAGCGAAAACACCATATATTTT. This sequence encodes CASSPGDSENTIYF.